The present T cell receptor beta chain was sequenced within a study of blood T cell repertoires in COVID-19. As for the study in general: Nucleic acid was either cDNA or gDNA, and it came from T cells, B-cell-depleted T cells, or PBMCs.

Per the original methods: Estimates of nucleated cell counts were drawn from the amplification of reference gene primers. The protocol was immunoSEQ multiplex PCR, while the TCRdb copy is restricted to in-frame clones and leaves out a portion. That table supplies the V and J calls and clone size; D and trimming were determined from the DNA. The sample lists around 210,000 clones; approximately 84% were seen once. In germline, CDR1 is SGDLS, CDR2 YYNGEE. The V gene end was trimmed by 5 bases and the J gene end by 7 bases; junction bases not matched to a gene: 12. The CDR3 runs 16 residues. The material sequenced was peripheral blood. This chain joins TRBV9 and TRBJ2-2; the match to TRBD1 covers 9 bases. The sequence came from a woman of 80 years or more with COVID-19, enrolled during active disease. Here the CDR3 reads CASRDTGTGSIGELFF. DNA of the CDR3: TGTGCCAGCAGGGATACCGGGACAGGGTCCATCGGGGAGCTGTTTTTT.